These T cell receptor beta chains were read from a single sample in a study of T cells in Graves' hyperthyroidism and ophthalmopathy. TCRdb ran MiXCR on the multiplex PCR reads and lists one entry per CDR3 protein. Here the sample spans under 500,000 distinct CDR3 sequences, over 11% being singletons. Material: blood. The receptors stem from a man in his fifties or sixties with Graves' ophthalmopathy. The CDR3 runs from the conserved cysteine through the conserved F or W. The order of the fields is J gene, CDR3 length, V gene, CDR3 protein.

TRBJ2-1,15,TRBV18,CASSPSPGMSNEQFF
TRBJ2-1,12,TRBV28,CASSLIYNEQFF
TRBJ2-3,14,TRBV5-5,CASSLEGNTDTQYF
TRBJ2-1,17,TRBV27,CASSLTGEVGSYNEQFF
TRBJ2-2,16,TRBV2,CASSEWGGQGTGELFF
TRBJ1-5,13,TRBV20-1,CSASGGRNQPQHF
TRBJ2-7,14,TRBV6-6,CASSYTSAAHEQYF
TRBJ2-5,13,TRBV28,CASSLTLDYSPYF
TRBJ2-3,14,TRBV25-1,CASSESGGPDTQYF
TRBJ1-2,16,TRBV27,CASSLWGQRPNYGYTF
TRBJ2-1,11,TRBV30,CAWARDNEQFF
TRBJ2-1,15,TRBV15,CATSRATGRHNEQFF
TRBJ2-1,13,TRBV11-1,CASRGDLELEQFF
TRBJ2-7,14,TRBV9,CASSARTSDYEQYF
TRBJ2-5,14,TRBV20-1,CSARGRSGEETQYF
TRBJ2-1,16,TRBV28,CASSPSGTGNWNEQFF
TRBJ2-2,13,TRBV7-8,CASSLLETGELFF
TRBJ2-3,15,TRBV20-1,CSARAGTSVTNTQYF
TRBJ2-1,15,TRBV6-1,CASSHGVAGVNEQFF
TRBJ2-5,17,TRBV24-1,CAKHVWALRSFGETQYF
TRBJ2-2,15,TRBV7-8,CATGTGLAGTGELFF
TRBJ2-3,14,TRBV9,CASSVDGTTDTQYF